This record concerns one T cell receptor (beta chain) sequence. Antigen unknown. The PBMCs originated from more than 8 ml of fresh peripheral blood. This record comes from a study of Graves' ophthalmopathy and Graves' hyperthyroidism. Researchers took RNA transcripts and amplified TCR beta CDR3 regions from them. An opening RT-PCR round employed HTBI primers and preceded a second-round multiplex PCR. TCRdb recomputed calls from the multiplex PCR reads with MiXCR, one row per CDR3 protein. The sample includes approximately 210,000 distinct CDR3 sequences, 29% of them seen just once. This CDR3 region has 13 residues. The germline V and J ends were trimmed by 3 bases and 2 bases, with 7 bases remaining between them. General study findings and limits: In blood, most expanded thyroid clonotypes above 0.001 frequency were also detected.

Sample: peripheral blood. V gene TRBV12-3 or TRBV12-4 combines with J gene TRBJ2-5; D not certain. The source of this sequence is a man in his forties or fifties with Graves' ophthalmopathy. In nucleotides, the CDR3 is TGTGCCAGCAGTTTTCGTGATCAAGAGACCCAGTACTTC. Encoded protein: CASSFRDQETQYF.